These 12 T cell receptor beta chains came from one sample sequenced in a study of technical replicates of blood from a handful of donors (dated by TCRdb to about 2017). Libraries were prepared through the immunoSEQ multiplex PCR assay. Drawn from immuneACCESS, this table holds only the in-frame rearrangements with V and J called that TCRdb kept. Clones are partly lost; checked studies trace under half to an unresolved V gene and leave the rest unexplained. The sample has roughly 100,000 clones on record, about 94% of them singletons. Around 0.22% of the sample rests with the top ten. The sequenced sample consisted of T cells isolated from PBMCs. Receptors were obtained from a human donor in good health.

This chain uses TRBV4-1 with TRBJ2-3; no firm D call. Trimming stripped 0 bases from V and 6 bases from J, with 13 bases between. The germline gives CDR1 MGHRA, CDR2 YSYEKL. The CDR3 is made up of 15 amino acids. CDR3 sequence reads: CASSQDSFGIDTQYF. The CDR3 coding sequence is TGCGCCAGCAGCCAAGATTCTTTCGGTATCGATACGCAGTATTTT.

The gene calls are TRBV28 and TRBJ2-1; 9 bases are a match to TRBD1. The J segment lost 8 bases and the V segment lost 4 bases, leaving 12 bases of the junction unmatched. Germline CDR1 is MDHEN and CDR2 is SYDVKM. The CDR3 length is 16 residues. CDR3 protein: CASSSLGQGISYEQFF. The DNA of the CDR3 is TGTGCCAGCAGTTCCCTAGGACAGGGGATTTCGTATGAGCAGTTCTTC.

J is TRBJ1-4 and V is TRBV10-3; TRBD1 matches 9 bases. The germline CDR1 and CDR2 sequences are ENHRY and SYGVKD. Trimming cost V 4 bases and J 5 bases; bases outside gene matches: 2. The CDR3 is made up of 14 amino acids. CDR3 residues: CAISVGQGNEKLFF. The CDR3 coding sequence is TGTGCCATCAGTGTTGGACAGGGGAATGAAAAACTGTTTTTT.

The chain is built from TRBV28 and TRBJ1-1; D not certain. V was shortened by 8 bases and J by 4 bases, with 8 bases between the two germline ends. Germline V gene data show CDR1 as MDHEN and CDR2 as SYDVKM. This CDR3 has 11 residues. In DNA form, the CDR3 reads TGTGCCAGCCGGGAGGGCACTGAAGCTTTCTTT. Translating gives CASREGTEAFF.

V gene TRBV11-2 combines with J gene TRBJ2-7; tentatively, D is TRBD2 (5 bases). The CDR3 contains 11 residues. CDR1 is SGHAT and CDR2 is FQNNGV in the germline V gene. Deletions cut 7 bases from V and 7 bases from J, with 11 bases between. Here the CDR3 reads CASTNTGEQYF. CDR3 DNA: TGTGCCAGCACCAATACGGGGGAGCAGTACTTC.

The chain has TRBV5-1 and TRBJ2-5; D perhaps matches TRBD1 (6 bases). The CDR3 is made up of 15 amino acids. Trimming shortened V by 0 bases and J by 5 bases, and 14 bases separated the two germline ends. CDR1 SGHRS and CDR2 YFSETQ come from the germline V gene. CDR3 DNA sequence: TGCGCCAGCAGCTTGGAGGGGACAAAACACGAGACCCAGTACTTC. It encodes CASSLEGTKHETQYF. Using reference TRBV5-1 and TRBJ2-5 for the parts outside the CDR3, the full variable domain is KAGVTQTPRYLIKTRGQQVTLSCSPISGHRSVSWYQQTPGQGLQFLFEYFSETQRNKGNFPGRFSGRQFSNSRSEMNVSTLELGDSALYLCASSLEGTKHETQYFGPGTRLLVL.

The chain combines TRBV9 with TRBJ1-4; 8 bases fit TRBD1. Germline CDR1 is SGDLS and CDR2 is YYNGEE. After removal of 4 bases from V and 4 bases from J, the junction contained 9 bases not matched to a gene. The length of the CDR3 is 16 residues. As DNA, the CDR3 is TGTGCCAGCAGCTTTAGAACAGGGGGAGATAATGAAAAACTGTTTTTT. Residues: CASSFRTGGDNEKLFF.

The V gene is TRBV27, the J gene TRBJ1-3, with a possible D match to TRBD1 (6 bases). Germline CDR1 is MNHEY and CDR2 is SMNVEV (reference sequence). The CDR3 totals 17 residues. Trimming stripped 8 bases from V and 0 bases from J, with 20 bases between. The DNA of the CDR3 is TGTGCCAGCGGACCTAAACGGGGGGCCCACTCTGGAAACACCATATATTTT. Amino acid sequence: CASGPKRGAHSGNTIYF.

The chain employs TRBV6-1 and TRBJ2-7, with a weak D call TRBD2 (6 bases). The germline V and J ends were trimmed by 2 bases and 0 bases, with 8 bases remaining between them. Germline CDR1 reads MNHNS; CDR2 reads SASEGT. This CDR3 region has 14 residues. CDR3 in amino acids: CASSELASSYEQYF. CDR3 sequence (DNA): TGTGCCAGCAGTGAACTAGCGAGCTCCTACGAGCAGTACTTC.

The J gene is TRBJ2-3, the V gene TRBV11-3, with 11 bases fitting TRBD2. The CDR3 is made up of 17 amino acids. Per germline, CDR1 SGHNT and CDR2 YENEEA. Germline trimming cut 5 bases from V and 1 base from J; bases unmatched to any gene: 8. The CDR3 region is CASSPPGTSGRTDTQYF. CDR3 DNA: TGTGCCAGCAGCCCGCCTGGGACTAGCGGCCGCACAGATACGCAGTATTTT.

The chain has TRBV5-4 and TRBJ2-1; no clear D. This CDR3 is built from 12 residues. V lost 2 bases, J lost 5 bases, and 5 bases lay in between. CDR1 and CDR2 (germline): SGHNT, YYREEE (reference sequence). CDR3 amino acids: CASSFSNNEQFF. The CDR3 DNA is TGTGCCAGCAGCTTTTCTAACAATGAGCAGTTCTTC.

This clone was seen just once. The V call is TRBV9, the J call TRBJ1-2; D may be TRBD1 (6 bases). Looked up from germline, CDR1 is SGDLS and CDR2 is YYNGEE. Trimming cost V 4 bases and J 7 bases, with 17 bases left between them. The CDR3 is 14 amino acids. The CDR3 region is CASSTGGGAFGYTF. Written as DNA, the CDR3 is TGTGCCAGCAGCACGGGCGGGGGCGCCTTTGGCTACACCTTC.